The 6 T cell receptor beta chains given below trace back to one sample, sequenced in a study of shared clonotypes between healthy human individuals. The method was immunoSEQ multiplex PCR; TCRdb's version includes in-frame clones alone and lacks a portion of them. The table shows approximately 2.3 million clones, with approximately 93% occurring only once. Sequencing input: naive CD4+ T cells from PBMCs. Subset specified: CD45RA+ positively selected. The receptors stem from a man aged 18 to 35 in good health. Some clones in this sample may be carry-over from other donors' samples.

In DNA form, the CDR3 reads TGCGCCAGCAGTGGAGGGGGGACCAATCAGCCCCAGCATTTT. This sequence encodes CASSGGGTNQPQHF. The chain links TRBV10-2 to TRBJ1-5, with D perhaps TRBD1 (6 bases). The length of the CDR3 is 14 residues. V was clipped by 4 bases and J by 3 bases, with 10 bases between them. Germline assignment: CDR1 WSHSY and CDR2 SAAADI.

This chain uses TRBV4-2 with TRBJ2-7; 7 bases agree with TRBD2. Trimming removed 2 bases from V and 3 bases from J; junction bases left unmatched: 7. This CDR3 is built from 15 residues. Germline values: CDR1 LGHNA, CDR2 YNFKEQ. The CDR3: CASSQSWGRDYEQYF. The CDR3 bases are TGTGCCAGCAGCCAATCTTGGGGGAGGGACTACGAGCAGTACTTC.

This clone was seen once. The same CDR3 also results from other DNA sequences found in this sample. V gene TRBV7-3 combines with J gene TRBJ2-7; D possibly corresponds to TRBD2 (5 bases). Germline assignment: CDR1 SGHTA and CDR2 FQGTGA. Trimming stripped 2 bases from V and 0 bases from J, with 11 bases between. This CDR3 contains 15 residues. CDR3 sequence reads: CASSLAGDSSYEQYF. Here the CDR3 DNA reads TGTGCCAGCAGCTTAGCGGGTGATAGCTCCTACGAGCAGTACTTC.

This chain uses TRBV30 with TRBJ2-1; no clear D. Trimming pared 2 bases from V and 5 bases from J, leaving 7 bases between. CDR3 length: 12 residues. CDR1 is GTSNPN, CDR2 SVGIG, per germline (reference sequence). This CDR3 reads CAWSPQNNEQFF. In DNA, the CDR3 is TGTGCCTGGAGTCCCCAGAACAATGAGCAGTTCTTC.

V gene TRBV28 combines with J gene TRBJ2-5; D call uncertain. This CDR3 region has 14 residues. Germline assignment: CDR1 MDHEN and CDR2 SYDVKM. Trimming removed 3 bases at V and 4 bases at J, with 12 bases between. The CDR3 sequence is CASSFLVNRETQYF. DNA for the CDR3: TGTGCCAGCAGTTTTTTAGTGAACCGAGAGACCCAGTACTTC. Full variable domain (remainder filled in from reference TRBV28 and TRBJ2-5): DVKVTQSSRYLVKRTGEKVFLECVQDMDHENMFWYRQDPGLGLRLIYFSYDVKMKEKGDIPEGYSVSREKKERFSLILESASTNQTSMYLCASSFLVNRETQYFGPGTRLLVL.

This chain connects TRBV5-1 to TRBJ2-7; no definite D call. The CDR3 loop spans 14 amino acids. The ends were cut back, 1 base at V and 7 bases at J, with 15 bases in the middle. Germline V gene data show CDR1 as SGHRS and CDR2 as YFSETQ. The CDR3 sequence is CASSLFGFLDEQYF. CDR3 nucleotide sequence: TGCGCCAGCAGCTTGTTCGGTTTCTTAGATGAGCAGTACTTC.